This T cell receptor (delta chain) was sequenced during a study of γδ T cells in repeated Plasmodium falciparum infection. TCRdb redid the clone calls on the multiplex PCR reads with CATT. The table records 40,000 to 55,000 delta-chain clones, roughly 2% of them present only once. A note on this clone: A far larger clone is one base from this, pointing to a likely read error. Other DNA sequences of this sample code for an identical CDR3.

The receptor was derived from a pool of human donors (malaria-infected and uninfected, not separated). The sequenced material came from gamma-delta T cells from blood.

CDR3 sequence (DNA): TGTGCTCTTGGGGAAACTCCACCCTACTGGGGGATATCGAGGAGGTACACCGATAAACTCATCTTT. Translation gives CALGETPPYWGISRRYTDKLIF. This chain connects TRDV1 to TRDJ1; TRDD3 matches 11 bases. Because TCRdb records no J gene, it was assigned here through a match of the DNA to germline. The CDR3 totals 22 residues. V was clipped by 2 bases and J by 0 bases; unmatched bases: 20. The V gene's germline CDR1 is TSWWSYY and CDR2 QGS.